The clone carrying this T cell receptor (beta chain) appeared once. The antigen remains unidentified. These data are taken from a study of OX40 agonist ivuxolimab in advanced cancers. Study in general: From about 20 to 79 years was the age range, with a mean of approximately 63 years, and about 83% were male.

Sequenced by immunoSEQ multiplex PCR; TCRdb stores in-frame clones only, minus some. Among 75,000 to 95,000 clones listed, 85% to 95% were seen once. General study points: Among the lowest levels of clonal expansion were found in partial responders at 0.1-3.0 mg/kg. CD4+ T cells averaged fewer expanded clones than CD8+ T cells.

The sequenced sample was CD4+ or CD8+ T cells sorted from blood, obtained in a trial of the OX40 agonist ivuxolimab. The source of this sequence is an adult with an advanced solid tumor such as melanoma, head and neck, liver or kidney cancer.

For the CDR3, the DNA is TGTGCCAGCAGCTCTTGGGTCGGCACGAACAATGAGCAGTTCTTC. Protein sequence: CASSSWVGTNNEQFF. The rearrangement links TRBV7-9 to TRBJ2-1; D unclear. The CDR3 totals 15 residues. Germline V CDR1 and CDR2: SEHNR, FQNEAQ (reference sequence). The ends were cut back, 4 bases at V and 5 bases at J, with 15 bases in the middle.